These 15 T cell receptor beta chains were all obtained from the same sample, sequenced in a study of blood T cell repertoires in COVID-19. Libraries were prepared by immunoSEQ multiplex PCR; TCRdb keeps only in-frame clonotypes and omits some of them. The data show 55,000 to 75,000 clones, about 93% seen once. Sequenced input: peripheral blood. The source is a human donor in a cohort sampled during active COVID-19.

The V and J genes are TRBV9 and TRBJ2-3; 11 positions agree with TRBD2. Germline CDR1 is SGDLS and CDR2 is YYNGEE. The trim removed 0 bases at V and 0 bases at J, leaving 9 bases unmatched. This CDR3 contains 19 residues. CDR3 protein: CASSVEGSGGAHSTDTQYF. CDR3 in DNA: TGTGCCAGCAGCGTAGAAGGTAGCGGGGGGGCCCATAGCACAGATACGCAGTATTTT.

The chain joins TRBV5-4 to TRBJ2-7; 7 positions agree with TRBD1. J gave up 6 bases and V 0 bases, and 6 bases lay outside the gene matches. Germline loops: CDR1 SGHNT, CDR2 YYREEE (reference sequence). The CDR3 has 14 residues. CDR3 sequence: CASSLDRGSSEQYF. CDR3 in DNA: TGTGCCAGCAGCTTGGACAGGGGCTCTTCCGAGCAGTACTTC. Full variable domain (outside the CDR3, taken from reference TRBV5-4 and TRBJ2-7): ETGVTQSPTHLIKTRGQQVTLRCSSQSGHNTVSWYQQALGQGPQFIFQYYREEENGRGNFPPRFSGLQFPNYSSELNVNALELDDSALYLCASSLDRGSSEQYFGPGTRLTVT.

The chain links TRBV4-1 to TRBJ1-2; 7 bases agree with TRBD1. V was pared by 4 bases and J by 4 bases, with 9 bases of the junction left unmatched. Per the germline V gene, CDR1 is MGHRA and CDR2 is YSYEKL. This CDR3 comprises 15 residues. In nucleotides, the CDR3 is TGCGCCAGCAGCCTTACCTCCGGGACAGTCTATGGCTACACCTTC. As protein: CASSLTSGTVYGYTF.

The chain joins TRBV11-2 to TRBJ2-7; 9 nucleotides align to TRBD1. V shed 8 bases, J shed 6 bases, and the junction held 20 bases outside the gene matches. This CDR3 region has 17 residues. Germline-derived CDR1 and CDR2 are SGHAT and FQNNGV. Here the CDR3 reads CASHPGRVGTGLSEQYF. CDR3 bases: TGTGCCAGCCACCCCGGAAGAGTTGGGACAGGGCTGAGCGAGCAGTACTTC.

This clone was found a few times. V usage is TRBV4-1 and J usage is TRBJ1-6, with 7 bases identical to TRBD1. Germline-derived CDR1 and CDR2 are MGHRA and YSYEKL. This CDR3 region has 16 residues. The V segment lost 3 bases and the J segment 2 bases; nucleotides outside the gene matches: 4. The CDR3 sequence: CASSHTGTAYNSPLHF. The CDR3, as DNA: TGCGCCAGCAGCCACACCGGGACAGCCTATAATTCACCCCTCCACTTT.

The V call is TRBV9, the J call TRBJ1-2; weak D call: TRBD1 (5 bases). CDR3 length: 12 amino acids. V dropped 5 bases and J dropped 4 bases, with 9 bases sitting between them. Germline CDR1 is SGDLS and CDR2 is YYNGEE. CDR3: CASSPGGYGYTF. The CDR3 DNA sequence: TGTGCCAGCAGTCCCGGGGGCTATGGCTACACCTTC.

This clone was picked up a small number of times. This CDR3 is also generated by other DNA sequences in the sample. V is TRBV5-1 and J is TRBJ2-5; TRBD1 matches at 8 bases. This CDR3 is 14 amino acids long. Germline V gene lookup returns CDR1 SGHRS and CDR2 YFSETQ. V trimming: 4 bases; J trimming: 4 bases; junction bases outside the gene matches: 6. Written as DNA, the CDR3 is TGCGCCAGCAGCCACGGACAGGGAGGAGAGACCCAGTACTTC. This translates into CASSHGQGGETQYF.

CDR3 nucleotide sequence: TGTGCCAGCGGAGAAGGGAACACTGAAGCTTTCTTT. Translating gives CASGEGNTEAFF. This chain uses TRBV7-9 with TRBJ1-1; D unresolved. The ends were cut back, 8 bases at V and 1 base at J, with 8 bases in the middle. Germline assignment: CDR1 SEHNR and CDR2 FQNEAQ (reference sequence). The CDR3 is 12 residues long.

The J gene is TRBJ2-1, the V gene TRBV11-2; maybe TRBD1 (6 bases). Germline CDR1 and CDR2: SGHAT and FQNNGV. Deletions cut 4 bases from V and 0 bases from J, with 19 bases between. The CDR3 is made up of 18 amino acids. For the CDR3, the DNA is TGTGCCAGCAGCTCATACACGGGACATAGGAGCTCCTACAATGAGCAGTTCTTC. Translating gives CASSSYTGHRSSYNEQFF.

The V and J genes are TRBV27 and TRBJ2-7, with D perhaps matching TRBD2 (6 bases). CDR1 and CDR2 (germline): MNHEY, SMNVEV (reference sequence). The CDR3 extends over 13 amino acids. Trimming shortened V by 5 bases and J by 3 bases, and 11 bases separated the two germline ends. The CDR3 is CASSLRGRYEQYF. In nucleotides, the CDR3 is TGTGCCAGCAGTCTGCGGGGACGCTACGAGCAGTACTTC.

This chain uses TRBV19 with TRBJ2-7; 8 bases agree with TRBD1. This CDR3 region has 15 residues. Trimming at V came to 3 bases and at J to 6 bases, leaving 10 bases not matched to a gene. Per germline, CDR1 LNHDA and CDR2 SQIVND (reference sequence). The CDR3 bases are TGTGCCAGTAGTATGGTCCTGGGACAGGTACTCGAGCAGTACTTC. It encodes CASSMVLGQVLEQYF.

The chain recombines TRBV7-2 with TRBJ2-7; 11 nucleotides align to TRBD2. The CDR3 is 19 amino acids. The germline V gene encodes CDR1 SGHTA and CDR2 FQGNSA. J was trimmed by 9 bases and V by 0 bases; bases with no gene match: 19. The CDR3 reads CASSLAPNSLLTSGERQYF. DNA for the CDR3: TGTGCCAGCAGCTTAGCGCCAAACTCCCTTTTGACTAGCGGGGAGCGGCAGTACTTC. Full variable domain (remainder filled in from reference TRBV7-2 and TRBJ2-7): GAGVSQSPSNKVTEKGKDVELRCDPISGHTALYWYRQSLGQGLEFLIYFQGNSAPDKSGLPSDRFSAERTGGSVSTLTIQRTQQEDSAVYLCASSLAPNSLLTSGERQYFGPGTRLTVT.

The CDR3 DNA reads as TGTGCCAGCAGACTAGGGGCTAGCGGGGAGACCCAGTACTTC. This sequence encodes CASRLGASGETQYF. The rearrangement joins TRBV28 to TRBJ2-5; TRBD2 matches at 8 bases. V was clipped by 6 bases and J by 5 bases; unmatched bases: 8. CDR1 is MDHEN, CDR2 SYDVKM, per germline. CDR3 size: 14 residues.

CDR3 nucleotide sequence: TGTGCCAGCTCGGGGGGGATGTCCTACGAGCAGTACTTC. Its protein is CASSGGMSYEQYF. The chain carries TRBV13 and TRBJ2-7; 8 bases line up with TRBD2. The CDR3 sequence is 13 residues long. Unmatched junction bases numbered 4, after V lost 8 bases and J lost 1 base. Per the germline V gene, CDR1 is PRHDT and CDR2 is FYEKMQ (reference sequence). The whole variable domain, filled in from reference TRBV13 and TRBJ2-7, reads AAGVIQSPRHLIKEKRETATLKCYPIPRHDTVYWYQQGPGQDPQFLISFYEKMQSDKGSIPDRFSAQQFSDYHSELNMSSLELGDSALYFCASSGGMSYEQYFGPGTRLTVT.

This clone was seen only once. The V gene is TRBV2, the J gene TRBJ2-7; no firm D call. V was clipped by 3 bases and J by 3 bases, with 12 bases between them. Germline CDR1 reads SNHLY; CDR2 reads FYNNEI. The CDR3 has 14 residues. CDR3 in DNA: TGTGCCAGCAGTGAGAACCCCAGATTCTACGAGCAGTACTTC. Encoded protein: CASSENPRFYEQYF.